This T cell receptor beta chain was identified during a study of spatial heterogeneity in lung cancer. Study-level information: Raw reads contained each unique TCR and UMI combination more than ten times on average. General study results and limits: One measure, the expanded intratumoral alpha and beta TCR count, tracked tumor mutation counts.

TCRdb re-analysed the 5' RACE reads in MiXCR, keeping a single row per CDR3 protein. The profile shows 20,000 to 25,000 distinct CDR3 sequences, 2.5% to 3% of them singletons. Sample time point: sample taken at primary tumor resection. Whole RNA came from tumor, nontumor lung or frozen PBMC and was sequenced without being sorted. Ten or more counts support this clonotype. What it binds is unknown. Germline lookup yields CDR1 DFQATT and CDR2 SNEGSKA (reference sequence). The V end was cut by 5 bases, the J end by 2 bases, with 9 bases between. This CDR3 has 13 amino acids. J is TRBJ2-2 and V is TRBV20-1, with D possibly being TRBD2 (6 bases). The sequence derives from a male donor with early-stage non-small cell lung cancer. The source was lung tumor tissue, collected at surgery. CDR3 sequence reads: CSAPGGNTGELFF. The CDR3 DNA reads TGCAGTGCTCCCGGGGGAAACACCGGGGAGCTGTTTTTT.